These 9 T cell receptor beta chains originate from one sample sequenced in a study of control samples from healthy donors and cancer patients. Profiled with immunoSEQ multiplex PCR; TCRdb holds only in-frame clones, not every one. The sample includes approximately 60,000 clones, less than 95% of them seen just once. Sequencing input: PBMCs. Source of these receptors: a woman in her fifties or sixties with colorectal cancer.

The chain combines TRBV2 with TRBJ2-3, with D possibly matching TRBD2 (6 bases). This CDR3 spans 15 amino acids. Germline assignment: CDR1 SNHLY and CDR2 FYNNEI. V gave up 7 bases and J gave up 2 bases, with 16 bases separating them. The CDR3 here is CASTAPGLLTDTQYF. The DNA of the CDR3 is TGTGCCAGCACCGCTCCGGGACTGCTCACAGATACGCAGTATTTT.

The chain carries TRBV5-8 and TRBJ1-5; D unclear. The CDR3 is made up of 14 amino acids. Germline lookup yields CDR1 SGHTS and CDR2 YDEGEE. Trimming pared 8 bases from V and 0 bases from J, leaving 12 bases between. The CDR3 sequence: CASEPENSNQPQHF. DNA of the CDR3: TGTGCCAGTGAGCCGGAGAATAGCAATCAGCCCCAGCATTTT.

The CDR3 DNA reads TGTGCCAGCAGTTACCCCGGGGAGATCCAAGAGACCCAGTACTTC. Amino acids: CASSYPGEIQETQYF. This chain joins TRBV6-6 and TRBJ2-5, with D possibly TRBD2 on 5 matching bases. Trimming stripped 2 bases from V and 1 base from J, with 11 bases between. The CDR3 totals 15 residues. Germline CDR1 and CDR2: MNHNY and SVGAGI (reference sequence).

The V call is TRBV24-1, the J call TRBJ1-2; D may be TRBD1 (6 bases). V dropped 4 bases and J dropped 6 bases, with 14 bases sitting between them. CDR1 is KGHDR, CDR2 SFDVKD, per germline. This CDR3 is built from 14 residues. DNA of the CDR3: TGTGCCACCAGTGACTCGACAGGTTTTCATGGCTACACCTTC. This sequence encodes CATSDSTGFHGYTF.

CDR3 in DNA: TGTGCCAGCAGCCAAAGGCCCACCGGGGCCTACGAGCAGTACTTC. Residues: CASSQRPTGAYEQYF. The chain uses TRBV3-1 (or the pseudogene TRBV3-2) and TRBJ2-7, with D perhaps TRBD2 (5 bases). CDR1 LGHDT and CDR2 YNNKEL come from the germline V gene (reference sequence). V was clipped by 2 bases and J by 2 bases, with 13 bases between them. This CDR3 is 15 amino acids long.

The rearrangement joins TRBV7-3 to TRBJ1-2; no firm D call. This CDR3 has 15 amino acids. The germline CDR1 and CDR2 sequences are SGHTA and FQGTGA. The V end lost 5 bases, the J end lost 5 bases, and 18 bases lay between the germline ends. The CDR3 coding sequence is TGTGCCAGCAGCCCAGGACCTACGGAGCGGTATGGCTACACCTTC. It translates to CASSPGPTERYGYTF.

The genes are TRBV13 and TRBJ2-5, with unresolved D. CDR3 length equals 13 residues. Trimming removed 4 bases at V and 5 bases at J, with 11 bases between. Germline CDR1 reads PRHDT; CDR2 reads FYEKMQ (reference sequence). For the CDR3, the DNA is TGTGCCAGCAGCTACAAGCTCTCTGAGACCCAGTACTTC. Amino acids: CASSYKLSETQYF.

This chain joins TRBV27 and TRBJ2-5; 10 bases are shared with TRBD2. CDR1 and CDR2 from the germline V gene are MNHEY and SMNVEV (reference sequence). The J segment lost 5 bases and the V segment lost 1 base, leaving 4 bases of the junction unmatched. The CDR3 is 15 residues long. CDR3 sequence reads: CASSLFLSGGETQYF. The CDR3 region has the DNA TGTGCCAGCAGTTTATTTCTTAGCGGGGGGGAGACCCAGTACTTC.

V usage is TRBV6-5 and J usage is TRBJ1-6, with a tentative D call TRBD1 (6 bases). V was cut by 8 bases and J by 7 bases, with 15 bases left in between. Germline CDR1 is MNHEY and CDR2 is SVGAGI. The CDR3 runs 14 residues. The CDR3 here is CASVTRGRNSPLHF. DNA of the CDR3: TGTGCCAGCGTTACCCGGGGGCGGAATTCACCCCTCCACTTT.